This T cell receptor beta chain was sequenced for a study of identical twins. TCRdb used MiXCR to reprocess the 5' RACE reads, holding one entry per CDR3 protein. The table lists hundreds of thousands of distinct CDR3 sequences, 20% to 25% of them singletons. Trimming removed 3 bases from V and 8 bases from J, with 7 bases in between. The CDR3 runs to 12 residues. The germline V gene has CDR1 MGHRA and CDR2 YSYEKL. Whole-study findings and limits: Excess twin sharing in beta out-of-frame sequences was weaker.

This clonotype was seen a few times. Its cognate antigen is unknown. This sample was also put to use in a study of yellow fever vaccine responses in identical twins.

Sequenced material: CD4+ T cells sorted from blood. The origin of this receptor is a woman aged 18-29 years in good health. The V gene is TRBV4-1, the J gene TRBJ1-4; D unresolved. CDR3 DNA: TGCGCCAGCAGCCATCCCTACGAAAAACTGTTTTTT. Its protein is CASSHPYEKLFF.